The present TCR beta chain was sequenced within a study of T-cell reconstitution after alpha-beta-depleted transplantation in children. Study observations and caveats: The authors attributed T-cell counts and diversity one year after transplant mostly to newly produced T cells. Several hundred expanded graft clones reportedly supplied alpha-beta T cells about two months after transplant.

Researchers prepared the TCRbeta library using unique molecular identifiers, the study reports. TCRdb re-called the PCR reads through MiXCR, storing one row per CDR3 protein. This table has a few hundred thousand distinct CDR3 sequences, under 15% appearing once. Concerning this clonotype: Its target is unknown.

Germline V gene data show CDR1 as LNHNV and CDR2 as YYDKDF (reference sequence). V lost 2 bases and J lost 4, with 15 bases in between. The CDR3 is 16 amino acids. The sequence derives from a male patient aged 10 to 17 who had a stem cell transplant for acute myeloid leukemia, so the T cells may come from the graft donor. Specimen: PBMCs, mostly from graft donor cells, collected 360 days after TCRalphabeta/CD19-depleted stem cell transplant. This chain uses TRBV15 with TRBJ1-3, with a tentative D call TRBD1 (5 bases). The CDR3 is CATSRITGTEGNTIYF. In DNA, the CDR3 is TGTGCCACCAGCAGAATTACCGGGACTGAAGGAAACACCATATATTTT.